The clone carrying this TCR beta chain turned up a few times. Its antigen remains unidentified. This CDR3 comprises 12 residues. Trimming removed 3 bases from V and 8 bases from J, with 10 bases in between. The germline CDR1 and CDR2 sequences are MNHEY and SVGAGI. This record comes from a study of T-cell reconstitution after alpha-beta-depleted transplantation in children. Study-wide results and caveats: Alpha-beta T cells about two months after transplant reportedly derived from several hundred expanded graft clones. Most T-cell counts and diversity one year after the transplant came from T cells that were newly produced. Surviving recipient cells, namely T cells and thymic progenitors, were the source of high day-60 TCRbeta diversity in some patients.

A TCRbeta library incorporating unique molecular identifiers was prepared. TCRdb analysed the PCR reads with MiXCR anew, one entry per CDR3 protein. Of hundreds of thousands of distinct CDR3 sequences listed, roughly 14% are singletons. The input for sequencing was PBMCs, taken before TCRalphabeta/CD19-depleted stem cell transplant. V is TRBV6-5 and J is TRBJ1-2; D ambiguous. The source is a girl aged 2 to 10 with congenital amegakaryocytic thrombocytopenia, due to receive a stem cell transplant. The chain's CDR3 is CASSYPGSGYTF. The CDR3 DNA is TGTGCCAGCAGTTATCCCGGGTCCGGCTACACCTTC.